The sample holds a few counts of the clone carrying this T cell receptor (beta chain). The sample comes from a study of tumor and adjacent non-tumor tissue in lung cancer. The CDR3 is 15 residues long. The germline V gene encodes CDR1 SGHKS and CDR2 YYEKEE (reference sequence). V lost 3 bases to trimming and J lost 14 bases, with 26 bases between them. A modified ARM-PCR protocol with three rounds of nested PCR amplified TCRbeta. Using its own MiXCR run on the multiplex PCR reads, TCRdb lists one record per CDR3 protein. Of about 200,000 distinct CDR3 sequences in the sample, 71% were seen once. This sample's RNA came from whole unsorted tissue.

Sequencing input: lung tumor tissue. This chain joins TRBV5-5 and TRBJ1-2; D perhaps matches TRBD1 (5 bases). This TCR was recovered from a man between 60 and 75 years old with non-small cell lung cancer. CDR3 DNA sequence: TGTGCCAGCAGCTCGGAATCACCGGGACTCATGCCGGGGACCTTC. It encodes CASSSESPGLMPGTF.